The clone carrying this TCR beta chain was seen a few times. Its antigen is not identified. With 3 bases clipped from V and 1 base from J, the junction kept 6 bases outside the gene matches. The CDR3 is 16 amino acids. The germline gives CDR1 MDHEN, CDR2 SYDVKM. These data are taken from a study of T cells after yellow fever vaccination. Notes on the study in general: Re-detected after boosting: most primary clones, about 96% of CD4 and 80% to 90% of CD8.

TCRdb reprocessed the 5' RACE reads via MiXCR and lists one record per CDR3 protein. Among some 320,000 distinct CDR3 sequences listed, 4% to 5.5% were seen once. The sample in question was PBMCs, obtained 15 days after the yellow fever booster vaccination. This receptor was taken from a man younger than 30 who received the YFV17D yellow fever vaccine. V gene TRBV28 combines with J gene TRBJ2-3, with 8 bases lining up with TRBD2. The CDR3 reads CASSFLRGARTDTQYF. In DNA, the CDR3 is TGTGCCAGCAGTTTTTTGCGGGGGGCCCGCACAGATACGCAGTATTTT. The full variable domain, rest sourced from reference TRBV28 and TRBJ2-3, is DVKVTQSSRYLVKRTGEKVFLECVQDMDHENMFWYRQDPGLGLRLIYFSYDVKMKEKGDIPEGYSVSREKKERFSLILESASTNQTSMYLCASSFLRGARTDTQYFGPGTRLTVL.